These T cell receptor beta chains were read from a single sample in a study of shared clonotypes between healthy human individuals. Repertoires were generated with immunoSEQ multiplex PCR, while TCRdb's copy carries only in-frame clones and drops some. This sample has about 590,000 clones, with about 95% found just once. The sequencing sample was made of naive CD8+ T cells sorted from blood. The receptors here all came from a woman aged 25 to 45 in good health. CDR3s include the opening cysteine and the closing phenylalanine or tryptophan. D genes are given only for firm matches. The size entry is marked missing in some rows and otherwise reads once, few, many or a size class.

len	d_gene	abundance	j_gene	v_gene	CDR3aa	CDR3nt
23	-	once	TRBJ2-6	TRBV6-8	CASSYSTESTDVGDYSGANVLTF	TGTGCCAGCAGTTACTCGACTGAATCGACGGACGTAGGGGATTACTCTGGGGCCAACGTCCTGACTTTC
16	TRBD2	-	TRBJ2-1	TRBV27	CASSPSSGPQNEEQFF	TGTGCCAGCAGTCCCAGTAGCGGGCCACAAAATGAGGAGCAGTTCTTC
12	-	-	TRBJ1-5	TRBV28	CASSDMGQPQHF	TGTGCCAGCAGTGACATGGGGCAGCCCCAGCATTTT
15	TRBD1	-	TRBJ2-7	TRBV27	CASSLMGQGGHEQYF	TGTGCCAGCAGTCTAATGGGACAGGGGGGACACGAGCAGTACTTC
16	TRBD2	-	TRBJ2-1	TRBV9	CASSSVLAGVPCEQFF	TGTGCCAGCAGCTCAGTCCTAGCGGGAGTTCCCTGTGAGCAGTTCTTC
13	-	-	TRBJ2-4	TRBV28	CASRGTGSNIQYF	TGTGCCAGCAGGGGAACAGGGTCAAACATTCAGTACTTC
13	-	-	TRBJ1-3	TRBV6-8	CASRGGPGNTIYF	TGTGCCAGCAGGGGAGGGCCTGGAAACACCATATATTTT
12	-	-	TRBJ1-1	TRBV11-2	CASSLGVQKAFF	TGTGCCAGCAGCTTAGGAGTCCAGAAAGCTTTCTTT
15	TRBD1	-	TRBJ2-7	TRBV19	CASSAGTGNTYEQYF	TGTGCCAGTAGTGCCGGGACAGGGAACACCTACGAGCAGTACTTC
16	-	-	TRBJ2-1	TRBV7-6	CASSPGQGTEVGEQFF	TGTGCCAGCAGCCCAGGGCAGGGAACCGAGGTGGGTGAGCAGTTCTTC
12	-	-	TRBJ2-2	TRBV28	CASSFRMRELFF	TGTGCCAGCAGTTTTCGGATGAGGGAGCTGTTTTTT
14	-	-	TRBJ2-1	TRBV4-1	CASSLERHNNEQFF	TGCGCCAGCAGCCTCGAGCGGCACAACAATGAGCAGTTCTTC
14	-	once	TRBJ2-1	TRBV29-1	CSVVIGSSYNEQFF	TGCAGCGTTGTCATCGGGAGCTCCTACAATGAGCAGTTCTTC
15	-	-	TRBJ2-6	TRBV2	CARQEPLSGANVLTF	TGTGCCAGGCAGGAACCGCTCTCTGGGGCCAACGTCCTGACTTTC
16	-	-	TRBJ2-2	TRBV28	CASTTQKTRVTGELFF	TGTGCCAGCACTACGCAAAAAACAAGGGTCACCGGGGAGCTGTTTTTT
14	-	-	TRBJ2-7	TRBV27	CASSLGTPAYEQYF	TGTGCCAGCAGTCTGGGGACACCCGCCTACGAGCAGTACTTC
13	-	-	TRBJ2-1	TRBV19	CASSMGMYNEQFF	TGTGCCAGTAGTATGGGAATGTACAATGAGCAGTTCTTC